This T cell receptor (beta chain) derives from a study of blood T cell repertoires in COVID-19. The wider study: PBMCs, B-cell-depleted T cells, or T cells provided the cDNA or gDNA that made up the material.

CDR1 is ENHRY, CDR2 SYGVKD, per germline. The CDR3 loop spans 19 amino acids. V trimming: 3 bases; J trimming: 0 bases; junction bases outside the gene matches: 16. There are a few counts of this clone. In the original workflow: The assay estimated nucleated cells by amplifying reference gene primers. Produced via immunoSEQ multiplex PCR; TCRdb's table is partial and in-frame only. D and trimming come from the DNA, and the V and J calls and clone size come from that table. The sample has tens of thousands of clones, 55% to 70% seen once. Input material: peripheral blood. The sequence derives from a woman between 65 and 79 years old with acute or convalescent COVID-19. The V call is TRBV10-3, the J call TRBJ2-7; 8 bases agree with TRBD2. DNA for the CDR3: TGTGCCATCAGTGACCCGCCGGACTCCGGGGGGGGTAGCTCCTACGAGCAGTACTTC. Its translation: CAISDPPDSGGGSSYEQYF.